A selection of T cell receptor beta chains follows, all from one sample in a study of early T cells in non-severe SARS-CoV-2 infection. MiXCR was run by TCRdb on the 5' RACE reads, yielding one entry per CDR3 protein. The sample comprises just under 30,000 distinct CDR3 sequences, more than 4.5% of which are singletons, and more than 10% rests with the top ten. What was sequenced was whole blood. The receptors were sampled from an adult who was a healthcare worker with PCR-confirmed SARS-CoV-2 infection or an uninfected control (not recorded which). The CDR3 runs from the conserved cysteine through the conserved F or W. Each record gives: CDR3 protein, CDR3 DNA, V gene, J gene, clone size, D gene. A D gene is named only where the DNA matches it firmly. The size field is filled for only some rows; it gives once, few, many or a size class.

CDR3 protein: CASRSDRANTEAFF
CDR3 DNA: TGCGCCAGCAGAAGTGACAGGGCGAACACTGAAGCTTTCTTT
V gene: TRBV5-1
J gene: TRBJ1-1
clone size: many
D gene: TRBD1

CDR3 protein: CASGDRVVKTQYF
CDR3 DNA: TGTGCCAGCGGTGACAGGGTTGTGAAGACCCAGTACTTC
V gene: TRBV12-3/TRBV12-4
J gene: TRBJ2-5
clone size: few
D gene: TRBD1

CDR3 protein: CASSNLGQGGSNEKLFF
CDR3 DNA: TGTGCCAGCTCGAACCTGGGACAGGGCGGATCTAATGAAAAACTGTTTTTT
V gene: TRBV18
J gene: TRBJ1-4
clone size: many
D gene: TRBD1

CDR3 protein: CVSSKTSGGSDTQYF
CDR3 DNA: TGTGTCAGCAGCAAGACTAGCGGGGGTTCAGATACGCAGTATTTT
V gene: TRBV6-4
J gene: TRBJ2-3
clone size: -
D gene: TRBD2

CDR3 protein: CASRMDGNTGELFF
CDR3 DNA: TGTGCCAGCAGGATGGACGGGAACACCGGGGAGCTGTTTTTT
V gene: TRBV6-2/TRBV6-3
J gene: TRBJ2-2
clone size: many
D gene: -

CDR3 protein: CATSRDGATYNEQFF
CDR3 DNA: TGTGCCACCAGCAGAGATGGAGCAACCTACAATGAGCAGTTCTTC
V gene: TRBV15
J gene: TRBJ2-1
clone size: -
D gene: -

CDR3 protein: CASSLGPAGGNSPLHF
CDR3 DNA: TGTGCCAGCAGCTTGGGTCCGGCGGGAGGAAATTCACCCCTCCACTTT
V gene: TRBV5-6
J gene: TRBJ1-6
clone size: many
D gene: -

CDR3 protein: CASSLYRGEQYF
CDR3 DNA: TGTGCCAGCAGCCTTTACAGGGGCGAGCAGTACTTC
V gene: TRBV12-3/TRBV12-4
J gene: TRBJ2-7
clone size: few
D gene: TRBD1

CDR3 protein: CASSQDTWRGTYF
CDR3 DNA: TGTGCCAGCAGCCAGGATACGTGGAGGGGCACGTATTTT
V gene: TRBV14
J gene: TRBJ2-3
clone size: many
D gene: -

CDR3 protein: CSVAVGAGLGDTQYF
CDR3 DNA: TGCAGCGTTGCAGTAGGAGCGGGACTGGGAGATACGCAGTATTTT
V gene: TRBV29-1
J gene: TRBJ2-3
clone size: few
D gene: TRBD2

CDR3 protein: CASNSHRRWLKSGSAFETQYF
CDR3 DNA: TGTGCCAGCAACTCTCACCGGAGGTGGTTGAAGAGCGGGAGCGCTTTCGAGACCCAGTACTTC
V gene: TRBV7-9
J gene: TRBJ2-5
clone size: many
D gene: TRBD2

CDR3 protein: CASGTGTSSYNEQFF
CDR3 DNA: TGTGCTAGTGGTACCGGGACTAGCTCCTACAATGAGCAGTTCTTC
V gene: TRBV12-5
J gene: TRBJ2-1
clone size: many
D gene: TRBD2

CDR3 protein: CSVKSPFQGNTEAFF
CDR3 DNA: TGCAGCGTCAAGAGCCCGTTCCAGGGGAACACTGAAGCTTTCTTT
V gene: TRBV29-1
J gene: TRBJ1-1
clone size: many
D gene: -

CDR3 protein: CASSLVAGWGTEAFF
CDR3 DNA: TGTGCCAGCAGCTTAGTTGCAGGGTGGGGAACTGAAGCTTTCTTT
V gene: TRBV7-9
J gene: TRBJ1-1
clone size: -
D gene: -

CDR3 protein: CASSLAGPRTDTQYF
CDR3 DNA: TGCGCCAGCAGCTTAGCAGGGCCCCGCACAGATACGCAGTATTTT
V gene: TRBV5-1
J gene: TRBJ2-3
clone size: few
D gene: -

CDR3 protein: CAWPDRTTGELFF
CDR3 DNA: TGTGCCTGGCCCGACAGGACCACCGGGGAGCTGTTTTTT
V gene: TRBV30
J gene: TRBJ2-2
clone size: many
D gene: -

CDR3 protein: CASSDARGATNEKLFF
CDR3 DNA: TGTGCCAGCAGTGATGCCAGGGGAGCAACTAATGAAAAACTGTTTTTT
V gene: TRBV25-1
J gene: TRBJ1-4
clone size: many
D gene: -

CDR3 protein: CSVGSGTTSTDTQYF
CDR3 DNA: TGCAGCGTTGGGTCCGGGACAACTAGCACAGATACGCAGTATTTT
V gene: TRBV29-1
J gene: TRBJ2-3
clone size: few
D gene: -

CDR3 protein: CASRVATNEKLFF
CDR3 DNA: TGTGCCAGCAGAGTCGCAACTAATGAAAAACTGTTTTTT
V gene: TRBV6-5
J gene: TRBJ1-4
clone size: -
D gene: -

CDR3 protein: CASSVSTGGPYEQYF
CDR3 DNA: TGTGCCAGCAGCGTATCGACAGGGGGACCCTACGAGCAGTACTTC
V gene: TRBV7-6
J gene: TRBJ2-7
clone size: many
D gene: TRBD1

CDR3 protein: CASSTGALPYEQYF
CDR3 DNA: TGTGCCAGTAGTACCGGTGCCCTCCCCTACGAGCAGTACTTC
V gene: TRBV19
J gene: TRBJ2-7
clone size: -
D gene: -

CDR3 protein: CASSYSSGGPGGQFF
CDR3 DNA: TGTGCCAGCAGTTACTCTAGCGGGGGACCGGGTGGGCAGTTCTTC
V gene: TRBV6-5
J gene: TRBJ2-1
clone size: many
D gene: TRBD2

CDR3 protein: CASSLERGAPTDTQYF
CDR3 DNA: TGTGCCAGCAGCTTAGAGCGGGGCGCACCCACAGATACGCAGTATTTT
V gene: TRBV7-6
J gene: TRBJ2-3
clone size: few
D gene: TRBD2

CDR3 protein: CASSIQETQYF
CDR3 DNA: TGTGCCAGCAGTATCCAAGAGACCCAGTACTTC
V gene: TRBV12-3/TRBV12-4
J gene: TRBJ2-5
clone size: -
D gene: -

CDR3 protein: CASSLNGATNEKLFF
CDR3 DNA: TGTGCCAGCAGCTTGAACGGTGCAACTAATGAAAAACTGTTTTTT
V gene: TRBV7-6
J gene: TRBJ1-4
clone size: many
D gene: -

CDR3 protein: CASRAGQRVSPLHF
CDR3 DNA: TGTGCCAGCAGAGCGGGACAGAGAGTTTCACCCCTCCACTTT
V gene: TRBV6-5
J gene: TRBJ1-6
clone size: many
D gene: TRBD1

CDR3 protein: CASSTIQGPYEQYF
CDR3 DNA: TGTGCCAGCAGCACCATACAGGGCCCCTACGAGCAGTACTTC
V gene: TRBV11-2
J gene: TRBJ2-7
clone size: -
D gene: -

CDR3 protein: CSAIWGIQETQYF
CDR3 DNA: TGCAGTGCTATTTGGGGGATTCAAGAGACCCAGTACTTC
V gene: TRBV20-1
J gene: TRBJ2-5
clone size: -
D gene: -

CDR3 protein: CASSYDRVNQPQHF
CDR3 DNA: TGTGCCAGCAGCTACGACAGGGTAAATCAGCCCCAGCATTTT
V gene: TRBV6-5
J gene: TRBJ1-5
clone size: many
D gene: TRBD1

CDR3 protein: CASSAGTVYGYTF
CDR3 DNA: TGTGCCAGTAGTGCCGGGACAGTCTATGGCTACACCTTC
V gene: TRBV19
J gene: TRBJ1-2
clone size: many
D gene: TRBD1

CDR3 protein: CSASLSTYNEQFF
CDR3 DNA: TGCAGTGCTAGCCTCTCTACCTACAATGAGCAGTTCTTC
V gene: TRBV20-1
J gene: TRBJ2-1
clone size: -
D gene: -

CDR3 protein: CASSLRPTSNQPQHF
CDR3 DNA: TGTGCCAGCAGTTTGAGACCGACTAGCAATCAGCCCCAGCATTTT
V gene: TRBV12-3/TRBV12-4
J gene: TRBJ1-5
clone size: many
D gene: -

CDR3 protein: CASSYEGVRGDGAEAFF
CDR3 DNA: TGTGCCAGCAGTTACGAAGGGGTACGGGGGGACGGCGCTGAAGCTTTCTTT
V gene: TRBV6-2/TRBV6-3
J gene: TRBJ1-1
clone size: many
D gene: -

CDR3 protein: CASSELAGPYEQYF
CDR3 DNA: TGCGCCAGCAGTGAGTTGGCGGGACCTTACGAGCAGTACTTC
V gene: TRBV10-2
J gene: TRBJ2-7
clone size: -
D gene: -

CDR3 protein: CASSQTDRTSNTGELFF
CDR3 DNA: TGCGCCAGCAGTCAAACGGACAGGACTTCGAACACCGGGGAGCTGTTTTTT
V gene: TRBV23-1
J gene: TRBJ2-2
clone size: few
D gene: TRBD1

CDR3 protein: CASSLLPWGGVNNEQFF
CDR3 DNA: TGTGCCAGCAGCTTGTTGCCCTGGGGAGGAGTAAACAATGAGCAGTTCTTC
V gene: TRBV7-7
J gene: TRBJ2-1
clone size: many
D gene: -

CDR3 protein: CASSLLAALPPTNYGYTF
CDR3 DNA: TGTGCCAGCAGTTTATTGGCAGCTTTGCCGCCAACTAACTATGGCTACACCTTC
V gene: TRBV28
J gene: TRBJ1-2
clone size: many
D gene: -

CDR3 protein: CASSPYRDSSGNTIYF
CDR3 DNA: TGTGCCAGCAGCCCCTACCGGGACAGCTCTGGAAACACCATATATTTT
V gene: TRBV3-1
J gene: TRBJ1-3
clone size: few
D gene: TRBD1

CDR3 protein: CASSERAGATYEQYF
CDR3 DNA: TGTGCCAGCAGTGAACGAGCGGGAGCTACCTACGAGCAGTACTTC
V gene: TRBV25-1
J gene: TRBJ2-7
clone size: -
D gene: TRBD2

CDR3 protein: CASSLGQGQGGSPLHF
CDR3 DNA: TGTGCCAGCAGCTTAGGACAGGGACAGGGTGGATCACCCCTCCACTTT
V gene: TRBV7-6
J gene: TRBJ1-6
clone size: many
D gene: TRBD1

CDR3 protein: CASGREQETQYF
CDR3 DNA: TGTGCCAGCGGGAGGGAACAAGAGACCCAGTACTTC
V gene: TRBV6-2/TRBV6-3
J gene: TRBJ2-5
clone size: few
D gene: TRBD2

CDR3 protein: CASRPSGSHEQFF
CDR3 DNA: TGTGCCAGCAGACCCTCTGGGAGTCATGAGCAGTTCTTC
V gene: TRBV6-6
J gene: TRBJ2-1
clone size: many
D gene: -